These 16 T cell receptor beta chains came from one sample sequenced in a study of human T cells and chemical hapten exposure. TCRdb analysed the RACE reads with MiXCR anew, one entry per CDR3 protein. Among around 120,000 distinct CDR3 sequences, approximately 10% were seen once, and the ten largest hold under 4.5%. Time point indicated: patch test 1, 2 weeks after DPC sensitization. The treatment here: therapeutic diphenylcyclopropenone sensitization with weekly scalp DPC. The material was whole blood, obtained in connection with sensitization to the hapten diphenylcyclopropenone (DPC). The receptors originated from a woman aged 40 to 49 with alopecia areata. Some clones in this sample may be carry-over from other donors' samples.

There are many counts of this clonotype. V usage is TRBV29-1 and J usage is TRBJ2-3; D call uncertain. The V gene lost 1 base and the J gene lost 4 bases, with 9 bases spanning the gap. Germline V gene lookup returns CDR1 SQVTM and CDR2 ANQGSEA. CDR3 length: 13 amino acids. CDR3 loop: CSVEVVVPDTQYF. CDR3 DNA sequence: TGCAGCGTTGAAGTGGTTGTCCCAGATACGCAGTATTTT.

This clonotype was detected only a few times. The V gene is TRBV27, the J gene TRBJ2-3; 7 positions agree with TRBD2. Germline values: CDR1 MNHEY, CDR2 SMNVEV (reference sequence). V lost 3 bases and J lost 1; bases outside the gene matches: 4. The CDR3 sequence is 15 residues long. In DNA form, the CDR3 reads TGTGCCAGCAGTTTTGGCGGGAGAGGCACAGATACGCAGTATTTT. It specifies CASSFGGRGTDTQYF.

This clonotype came up many times. This chain joins TRBV29-1 and TRBJ2-3, with D possibly being TRBD2 (6 bases). CDR1 SQVTM and CDR2 ANQGSEA come from the germline V gene. Trimming took off 3 bases at V and 6 bases at J, with 10 bases between the two ends. The CDR3 contains 12 residues. This CDR3 is CSVDGGADTQYF. CDR3 nucleotides: TGCAGCGTTGACGGGGGAGCTGATACGCAGTATTTT.

This clonotype was recorded a few times. V usage is TRBV7-3 and J usage is TRBJ2-1, with D possibly TRBD2 on 7 matching bases. The CDR3 loop spans 15 amino acids. V was trimmed by 2 bases and J by 3 bases, leaving 11 bases between them. Germline V gene data show CDR1 as SGHTA and CDR2 as FQGTGA. In DNA, the CDR3 is TGTGCCAGCAGCTTAGCGGGGGCCCTCTACAATGAGCAGTTCTTC. Amino acid sequence: CASSLAGALYNEQFF.

This clonotype was seen repeatedly, ten times or more. The chain is built from TRBV19 and TRBJ2-1, with 8 bases matching TRBD2. CDR1 and CDR2 (germline): LNHDA, SQIVND (reference sequence). The length of the CDR3 is 14 residues. V gave up 3 bases and J gave up 7 bases; unmatched junction bases: 5. CDR3 residues: CASSILAGGNEQFF. In nucleotides, the CDR3 is TGTGCCAGTAGTATCCTAGCGGGTGGAAATGAGCAGTTCTTC.

This chain joins TRBV11-3 and TRBJ2-1; the D gene is possibly TRBD1 (6 bases). This CDR3 has 14 amino acids. Germline V gene data show CDR1 as SGHNT and CDR2 as YENEEA. V was trimmed by 2 bases and J by 7 bases, leaving 12 bases between them. CDR3: CASSLTGSRNEQFF. The CDR3 nucleotides read TGTGCCAGCAGCTTAACAGGGTCTCGGAATGAGCAGTTCTTC.

This clonotype was seen only a few times. The chain carries TRBV29-1 and TRBJ1-1; TRBD1 is a possible D gene (5 bases). This CDR3 has 12 amino acids. V was clipped by 4 bases and J by 0 bases, with 6 bases between them. Germline lookup yields CDR1 SQVTM and CDR2 ANQGSEA. Written as DNA, the CDR3 is TGCAGCGTTGGGGGACTGAACACTGAAGCTTTCTTT. Residues: CSVGGLNTEAFF.

Concerning this clonotype: Germline is not matched at one junction end, which may reflect a read error. This sequence joins TRBV20-1 and TRBJ2-2; weak D call: TRBD1 (6 bases). In germline, CDR1 is DFQATT, CDR2 SNEGSKA (reference sequence). This CDR3 contains 14 residues. CDR3 sequence (DNA): TGCAGTGCTGATGGACAGTTGAACACCGGGAAGCTGTTTTTT. This encodes CSADGQLNTGKLFF.

This clonotype has at least ten counts. CDR3 in DNA: TGTGCCAGCAGCTTGCAGGGGACAGGCACAGATACGCAGTATTTT. As protein: CASSLQGTGTDTQYF. This rearrangement joins TRBV5-6 to TRBJ2-3; TRBD1 agrees at 7 bases. Germline V gene lookup returns CDR1 SGHDT and CDR2 YYEEEE. Trimming removed 1 base from V and 1 base from J; junction bases left unmatched: 3. This CDR3 spans 15 amino acids.

The rearrangement uses TRBV12-3 or TRBV12-4 and TRBJ2-3, with D possibly matching TRBD2 (6 bases). V shed 5 bases and J shed 12 bases, with 12 bases lying between them. This CDR3 is built from 11 residues. For the CDR3, the DNA is TGTGCCAGCAGTCGCGGGGCCTCCCAGTATTTT. Amino acid sequence: CASSRGASQYF.

This chain connects TRBV6-5 to TRBJ2-2; possible D gene TRBD1, 5 bases. The CDR3 covers 13 residues. Germline-derived CDR1 and CDR2 are MNHEY and SVGAGI. The V and J ends lost 7 bases and 6 bases respectively, with 12 bases between them. CDR3 protein: CASTLRVAGELFF. The CDR3 DNA follows: TGTGCCAGCACTCTCAGGGTTGCCGGGGAGCTGTTTTTT.

This clonotype appeared many times. The chain recombines TRBV12-3 or TRBV12-4 with TRBJ2-7; D is possibly TRBD1 (6 bases). With 5 bases removed from V and 4 bases from J, the gap between germline ends came to 9 bases. The length of the CDR3 is 12 residues. The CDR3 DNA follows: TGTGCCAGCAGTGCCCAGGGGTACGAGCAGTACTTC. Residues: CASSAQGYEQYF.

The chain is built from TRBV29-1 and TRBJ2-3; 11 nucleotides align to TRBD1. Germline V gene data show CDR1 as SQVTM and CDR2 as ANQGSEA. The CDR3 contains 13 residues. Trimming took 6 bases from V and 6 from J; bases not matched to a gene: 5. CDR3 sequence (DNA): TGCAGCGTGGACAGGGGGCTCGCGGATACGCAGTATTTT. Its translation: CSVDRGLADTQYF.

This clonotype was counted at least ten times. The J gene is TRBJ2-1, the V gene TRBV4-3; D is undetermined. The CDR3 runs 9 residues. CDR1 is LGHNA and CDR2 is YSLEER in the germline V gene. Trimming took off 0 bases at V and 16 bases at J, with 4 bases between the two ends. DNA of the CDR3: TGCGCCAGCAGCCAAGATCAATTCTTC. This sequence encodes CASSQDQFF.

This clonotype was counted at least ten times. The rearrangement links TRBV4-3 to TRBJ1-5, with 9 bases aligning to TRBD1. V trimming: 0 bases; J trimming: 7 bases; junction bases outside the gene matches: 7. The CDR3 sequence is 16 residues long. Germline CDR1 is LGHNA and CDR2 is YSLEER. The CDR3 DNA sequence: TGCGCCAGCAGCCAAGAAAGGGGACAGGGAGGCCAGCCCCAGCATTTT. Protein sequence: CASSQERGQGGQPQHF.

This clonotype was found many times. J is TRBJ2-7 and V is TRBV7-2; TRBD1 matches at 7 bases. The CDR3 length is 16 residues. In germline, CDR1 is SGHTA, CDR2 FQGNSA. With V trimmed by 6 bases and J by 1 base, 12 bases remained unmatched. CDR3 sequence: CASSSPPQGVSYEQYF. As DNA, the CDR3 is TGTGCCAGCAGTTCCCCCCCCCAGGGGGTGTCCTACGAGCAGTACTTC.